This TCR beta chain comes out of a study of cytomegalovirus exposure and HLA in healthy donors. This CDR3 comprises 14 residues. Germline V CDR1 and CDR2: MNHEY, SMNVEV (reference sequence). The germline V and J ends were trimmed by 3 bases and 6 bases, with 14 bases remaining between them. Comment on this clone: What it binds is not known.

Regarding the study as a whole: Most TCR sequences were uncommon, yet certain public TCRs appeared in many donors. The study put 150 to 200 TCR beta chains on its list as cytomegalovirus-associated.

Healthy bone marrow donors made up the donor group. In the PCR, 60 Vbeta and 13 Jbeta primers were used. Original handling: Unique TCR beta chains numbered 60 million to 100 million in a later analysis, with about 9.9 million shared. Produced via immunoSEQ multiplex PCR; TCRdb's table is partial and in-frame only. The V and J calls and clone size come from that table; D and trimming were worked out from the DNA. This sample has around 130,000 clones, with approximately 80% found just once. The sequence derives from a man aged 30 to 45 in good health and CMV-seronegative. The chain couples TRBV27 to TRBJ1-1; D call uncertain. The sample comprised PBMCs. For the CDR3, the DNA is TGTGCCAGCAGTTTCGTTAAGGGAGGCGCTGAAGCTTTCTTT. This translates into CASSFVKGGAEAFF.